This T cell receptor beta chain was retrieved from a study of OX40 agonist ivuxolimab in advanced cancers. Overall study: Dose-escalation cases comprised hepatocellular carcinoma, melanoma, renal cell or head and neck cancer. Two cutaneous melanoma patients and one hepatocellular carcinoma patient, three in all, had partial responses.

Germline assignment: CDR1 MGHRA and CDR2 YSYEKL. This CDR3 comprises 14 residues. The junction had 7 bases not matched to a gene; V was cut back by 2 bases and J by 9 bases. TCRdb keeps only in-frame clones here, not all; method: immunoSEQ multiplex PCR. The table records tens of thousands of clones, 86% of them present only once. This clone came up once. No antigen is known for it. General study points: In the 0.1 to 3.0 mg/kg range, CD4+ and CD8+ blood T cells had expanded clonally by week 6.

Autoimmune disease history or systemic immunosuppression led to patients being barred. This material consisted of CD4+ or CD8+ T cells sorted from blood, taken in a trial of the OX40 agonist ivuxolimab. This TCR was sampled from an adult with an advanced solid tumor such as melanoma, head and neck, liver or kidney cancer. The chain has TRBV4-1 and TRBJ2-1; 7 positions match TRBD2. In nucleotides, the CDR3 is TGCGCCAGCAGCCAATCAGGGAGGGATGGTGAGCAGTTCTTC. This codes for CASSQSGRDGEQFF.